A selection of T cell receptor beta chains follows, all from one sample in a study of CD8 T cells in ankylosing spondylitis. TCRdb processed the 5' RACE reads anew with MiXCR; each CDR3 protein has one entry. Of more than 650,000 distinct CDR3 sequences listed, 12% are singletons. The sample consisted of blood, either unsorted or a sorted T cell fraction (not recorded which). These receptors all come from a male donor with ankylosing spondylitis. CDR3s include the opening cysteine and the closing phenylalanine or tryptophan. Not every row has a clone size; where given, it reads once, few, many or a size class.

v_call	j_call	clone_size	cdr3_aa
TRBV20-1	TRBJ2-5	many	CSARFAREETQYF
TRBV4-2	TRBJ2-7	-	CASSQDLGLAHSEQYF
TRBV29-1	TRBJ1-2	-	CSVNGQGSGYTF
TRBV29-1	TRBJ2-1	few	CSVEIRSSYNEQFF
TRBV14	TRBJ2-1	-	CASTARLVSRLDEQFF
TRBV20-1	TRBJ1-4	-	CSTGLTNEKLFF
TRBV6-2/TRBV6-3	TRBJ2-5	-	CASSWRTPRQETQYF
TRBV9	TRBJ1-3	few	CASSVSQGSGNTIYF
TRBV2	TRBJ2-1	many	CARRLAASNEQFF
TRBV29-1	TRBJ2-1	many	CSVEGGIAAYNEQFF
TRBV24-1	TRBJ2-3	few	CATRRGSDTQYF
TRBV6-1	TRBJ2-5	-	CASRRDRGIRETQYF
TRBV20-1	TRBJ2-3	-	CSAFRGTTDTQYF
TRBV10-3	TRBJ1-2	many	CAISAGTARTATVGYTF
TRBV6-5	TRBJ1-5	-	CASSYGVRNQPQHF
TRBV6-5	TRBJ1-2	-	CASSYEERRAYGYTF
TRBV20-1	TRBJ1-1	few	CSARMTGVAFF
TRBV9	TRBJ2-3	-	CASSRQGARDTQYF
TRBV5-1	TRBJ2-7	many	CASSLLQGGYEQYF
TRBV15	TRBJ2-1	-	CATSIPGGRANEQFF
TRBV29-1	TRBJ1-2	few	CSVRRQGDDYGYTF
TRBV5-1	TRBJ1-1	-	CASSLVREGTEAFF
TRBV20-1	TRBJ2-1	few	CSARARLASEQFF
TRBV5-8	TRBJ2-7	few	CASRTGALRGGSYEQYF
TRBV7-9	TRBJ2-2	-	CASSPNRVTGELFF
TRBV12-3/TRBV12-4	TRBJ1-4	few	CASSFSRGGEKLFF
TRBV7-2	TRBJ1-3	-	CASSSWDRPGNTIYF
TRBV20-1	TRBJ1-1	-	CSARGAQTEAFF
TRBV15	TRBJ2-1	many	CATSRDRWYEQFF
TRBV5-5	TRBJ2-1	few	CASSSTVRASSYNDQFF
TRBV6-5	TRBJ2-7	-	CASSGPNFYEQYF
TRBV6-1	TRBJ1-4	many	CASSRYVGQGREKLFF